This passage covers 3 T cell receptor beta chains from one sample sequenced in a study of T cells after somatic rescue of genetic block. The data were produced by immunoSEQ multiplex PCR, yet TCRdb's version contains in-frame clones alone and is incomplete. Of about 120,000 clones listed, around nine tenths are singletons. The sequenced material came from peripheral blood mononuclear cells (PBMCs). The receptor source for this set is a woman younger than 35.

The chain uses TRBV2 and TRBJ2-5; TRBD1 might be the D (6 bases). Germline V gives CDR1 SNHLY, CDR2 FYNNEI. The CDR3 length is 13 residues. Trimming left V 5 bases short and J 4 bases short, with 11 bases between. The CDR3 here is CASSPGHPETQYF. The CDR3 region has the DNA TGTGCCAGCAGTCCGGGACACCCAGAGACCCAGTACTTC.

V gene TRBV7-3 combines with J gene TRBJ1-2; no clear D gene. Trimming pared 1 base from V and 2 bases from J, leaving 14 bases between. The CDR3 runs 16 residues. The germline gives CDR1 SGHTA, CDR2 FQGTGA. Here the CDR3 reads CASSLKTKRVNYGYTF. CDR3 coding DNA: TGTGCCAGCAGCTTAAAGACGAAGCGGGTAAACTATGGCTACACCTTC.

The CDR3 here is CASSDRLEWTQYF. The CDR3 DNA is TGTGCCAGCTCCGACCGTCTAGAATGGACCCAGTACTTC. The rearrangement joins TRBV10-3 to TRBJ2-5, with D unresolved. The CDR3 has 13 amino acids. Trimming took 10 bases from V and 7 from J, leaving 19 bases between them. Per the germline V gene, CDR1 is ENHRY and CDR2 is SYGVKD.